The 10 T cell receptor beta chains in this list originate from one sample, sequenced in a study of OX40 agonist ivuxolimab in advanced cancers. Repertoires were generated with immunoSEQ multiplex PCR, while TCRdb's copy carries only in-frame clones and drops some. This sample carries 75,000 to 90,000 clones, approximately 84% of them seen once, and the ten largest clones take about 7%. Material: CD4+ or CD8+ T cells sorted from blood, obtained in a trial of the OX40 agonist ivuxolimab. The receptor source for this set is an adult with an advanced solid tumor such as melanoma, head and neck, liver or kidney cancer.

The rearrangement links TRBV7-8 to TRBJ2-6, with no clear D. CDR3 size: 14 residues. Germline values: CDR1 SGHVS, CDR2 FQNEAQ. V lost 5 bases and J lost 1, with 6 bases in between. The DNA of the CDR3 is TGTGCCAGCAGCCCCGCGTCTGGGGCCAACGTCCTGACTTTC. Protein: CASSPASGANVLTF. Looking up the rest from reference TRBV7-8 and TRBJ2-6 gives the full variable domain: GAGVSQSPRYKVAKRGQDVALRCDPISGHVSLFWYQQALGQGPEFLTYFQNEAQLDKSGLPSDRFFAERPEGSVSTLKIQRTQQEDSAVYLCASSPASGANVLTFGAGSRLTVL.

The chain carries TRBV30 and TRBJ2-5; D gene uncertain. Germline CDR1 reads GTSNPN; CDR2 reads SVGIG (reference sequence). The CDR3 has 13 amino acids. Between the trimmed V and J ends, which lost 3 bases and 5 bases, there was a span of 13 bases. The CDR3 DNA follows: TGTGCCTGGAGGGCGCCCAAACGTGAGACCCAGTACTTC. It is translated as CAWRAPKRETQYF.

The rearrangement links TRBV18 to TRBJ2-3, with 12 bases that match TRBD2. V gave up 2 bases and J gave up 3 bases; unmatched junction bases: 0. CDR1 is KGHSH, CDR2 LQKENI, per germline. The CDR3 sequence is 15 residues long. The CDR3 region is CASSPTSGRTDTQYF. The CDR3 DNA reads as TGTGCCAGCTCACCAACTAGCGGGAGGACAGATACGCAGTATTTT.

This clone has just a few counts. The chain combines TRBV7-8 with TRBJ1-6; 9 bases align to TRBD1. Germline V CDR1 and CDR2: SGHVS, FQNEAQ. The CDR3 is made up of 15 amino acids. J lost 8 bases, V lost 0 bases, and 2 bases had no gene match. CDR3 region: CASSLAGTGYSPLHF. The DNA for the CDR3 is TGTGCCAGCAGCTTAGCAGGGACAGGGTATTCACCCCTCCACTTT.

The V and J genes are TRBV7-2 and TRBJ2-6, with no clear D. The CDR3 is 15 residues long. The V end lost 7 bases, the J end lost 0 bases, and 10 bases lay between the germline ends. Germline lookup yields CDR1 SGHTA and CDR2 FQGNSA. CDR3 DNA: TGTGCCAGCAATATGAGAGTCTCTGGGGCCAACGTCCTGACTTTC. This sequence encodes CASNMRVSGANVLTF.

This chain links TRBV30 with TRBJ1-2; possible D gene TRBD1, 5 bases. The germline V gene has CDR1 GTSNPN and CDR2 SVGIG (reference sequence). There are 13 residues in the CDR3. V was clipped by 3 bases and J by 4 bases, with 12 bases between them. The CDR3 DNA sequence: TGTGCCTGGAGGATTGGGGCAGCCTATGGCTACACCTTC. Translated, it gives CAWRIGAAYGYTF.

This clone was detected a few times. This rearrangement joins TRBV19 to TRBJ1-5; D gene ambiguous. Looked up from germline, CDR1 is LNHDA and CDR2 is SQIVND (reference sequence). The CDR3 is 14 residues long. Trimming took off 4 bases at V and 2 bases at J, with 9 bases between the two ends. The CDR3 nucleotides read TGTGCCAGTAGTACTGGACTGCGCAATCAGCCCCAGCATTTT. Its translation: CASSTGLRNQPQHF. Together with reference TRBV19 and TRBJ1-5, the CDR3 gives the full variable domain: DGGITQSPKYLFRKEGQNVTLSCEQNLNHDAMYWYRQDPGQGLRLIYYSQIVNDFQKGDIAEGYSVSREKKESFPLTVTSAQKNPTAFYLCASSTGLRNQPQHFGDGTRLSIL.

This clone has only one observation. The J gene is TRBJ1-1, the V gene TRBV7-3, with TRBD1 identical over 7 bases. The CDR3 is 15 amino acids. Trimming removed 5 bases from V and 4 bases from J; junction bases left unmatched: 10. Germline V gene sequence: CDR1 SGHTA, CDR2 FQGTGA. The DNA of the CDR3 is TGTGCCAGCAGCCCGAAGACAGGGTTAAGCACTGAAGCTTTCTTT. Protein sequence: CASSPKTGLSTEAFF.

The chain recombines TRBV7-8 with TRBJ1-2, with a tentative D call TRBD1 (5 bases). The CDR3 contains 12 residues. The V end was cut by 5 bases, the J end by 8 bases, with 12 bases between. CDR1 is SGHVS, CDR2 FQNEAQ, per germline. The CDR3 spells CASSPSGQGYTF. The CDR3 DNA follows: TGTGCCAGCAGCCCCTCGGGGCAGGGCTACACCTTC.

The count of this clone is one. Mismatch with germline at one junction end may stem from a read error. CDR3 DNA sequence: TGTGCTAGCAGCTTAGGACTAGCGGGAGGAGAGACCCAGTACTTC. Its translation is CASSLGLAGGETQYF. V usage is TRBV7-7 and J usage is TRBJ2-5; 14 nucleotides align to TRBD2. Per germline, CDR1 SSHAT and CDR2 FNYEAQ (reference sequence). CDR3 length: 15 residues.